The sequence of this TCR beta chain was determined in a study of cytomegalovirus exposure and HLA in healthy donors. The PCR employed 60 Vbeta primers together with 13 Jbeta primers. Clones were sequenced by immunoSEQ multiplex PCR, and TCRdb holds only the in-frame ones, with some missing. This sample yields some 110,000 clones, of which roughly 72% are seen a single time; around 10% belongs to the top ten. Study-wide points: The study listed some 160 cytomegalovirus-associated TCR beta chains. A missense variant in DCLRE1C was later tied to TCR beta V- and J-gene trimming. Among the most significant clusters, several appeared linked to common viral pathogens in a later analysis. More clonal expansion characterized HLA-associated TCR beta chains than equally common others in a later analysis.

V was cut by 3 bases and J by 10 bases, with 18 bases left in between. There are 15 residues in the CDR3. The germline V gene encodes CDR1 SEHNR and CDR2 FQNEAQ (reference sequence). To note about this clone: The antigen remains unidentified.

This receptor was identified in a woman aged 45-65 years in good health and CMV-seropositive. The chain recombines TRBV7-9 with TRBJ1-4; D is possibly TRBD1 (5 bases). Sequencing was done on a sample of PBMCs. CDR3 in amino acids: CASSFDAQGQTKLFF. Here the CDR3 DNA reads TGTGCCAGCAGCTTTGATGCGCAGGGCCAGACAAAACTGTTTTTT.